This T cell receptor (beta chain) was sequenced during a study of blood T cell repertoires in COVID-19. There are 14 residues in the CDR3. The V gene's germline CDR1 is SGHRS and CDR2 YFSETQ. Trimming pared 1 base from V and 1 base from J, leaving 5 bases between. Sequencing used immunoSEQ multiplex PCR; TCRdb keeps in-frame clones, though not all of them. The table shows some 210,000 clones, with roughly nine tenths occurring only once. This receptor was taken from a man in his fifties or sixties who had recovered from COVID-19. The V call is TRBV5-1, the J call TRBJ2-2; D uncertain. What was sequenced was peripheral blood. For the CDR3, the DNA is TGCGCCAGCAGCTTGTTACAGAACACCGGGGAGCTGTTTTTT. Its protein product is CASSLLQNTGELFF.